These 28 T cell receptor beta chains were all obtained from the same sample, sequenced in a study of CD8 T cells in Susac syndrome. Reverse transcription of roughly 0.5 to 1 ug RNA was carried out with random hexamers. MiXCR, applied by TCRdb to the immunoSEQ multiplex PCR reads, yields one record per CDR3 protein. The table shows about 130,000 distinct CDR3 sequences, with approximately 95% occurring only once. Sequenced material: CD8+ T cells from PBMCs. These receptors were collected from a human donor with multiple sclerosis.

The gene calls are TRBV7-6 and TRBJ1-5, with no clear D. The CDR3 runs to 14 residues. V dropped 5 bases and J dropped 3 bases, with 11 bases sitting between them. Germline-derived CDR1 and CDR2 are SGHVS and FNYEAQ. CDR3 residues: CASSPIGVNQPQHF. CDR3 sequence (DNA): TGTGCCAGCAGCCCAATTGGGGTCAATCAGCCCCAGCATTTT.

The chain joins TRBV2 to TRBJ2-7, with 7 bases matching TRBD2. V lost 2 bases to trimming and J lost 3 bases; unmatched junction nucleotides: 7. The CDR3 length is 15 residues. Germline V CDR1 and CDR2: SNHLY, FYNNEI. The CDR3 nucleotides read TGTGCCAGCAGTGAACTAGCGGAGATCCTCTACGAGCAGTACGTC. Translating gives CASSELAEILYEQYV.

The V call is TRBV7-9, the J call TRBJ1-6; 10 nucleotides agree with TRBD1. CDR3 length: 17 amino acids. Germline CDR1 SEHNR, CDR2 FQNEAQ (reference sequence). V lost 3 bases and J lost 6; bases outside the gene matches: 8. The CDR3 coding sequence is TGTGCCAGCAGCTTTACCGGGACAGGGGAAGTTAATTCACCCCTCCACTTT. This gives the protein CASSFTGTGEVNSPLHF.

V is TRBV5-1 and J is TRBJ2-1; D possibly corresponds to TRBD1 (5 bases). The CDR3 runs to 17 residues. Germline V gene sequence: CDR1 SGHRS, CDR2 YFSETQ. Trimming cost V 0 bases and J 0 bases, with 13 bases left between them. CDR3 sequence reads: CASSLAGAVSSYNEQFF. CDR3 nucleotides: TGCGCCAGCAGCTTGGCTGGGGCCGTAAGCTCCTACAATGAGCAGTTCTTC.

This clonotype was counted a single time. The chain combines TRBV3-1 with TRBJ2-3; D gene unclear. V was cut by 1 base and J by 2 bases, with 7 bases left in between. Germline values: CDR1 LGHDT, CDR2 YNNKEL (reference sequence). The length of the CDR3 is 14 residues. The CDR3 nucleotides are TGTGCCAGCAGCCAAGCGAGAGACACAGATACGCAGTATTTT. Its translation is CASSQARDTDTQYF.

The chain has TRBV27 and TRBJ2-2; weak D call: TRBD2 (6 bases). CDR3 length: 13 residues. In germline, CDR1 is MNHEY, CDR2 SMNVEV (reference sequence). The V gene lost 6 bases and the J gene lost 3 bases, with 8 bases spanning the gap. CDR3 region: CASRGGDTGELFF. CDR3 sequence (DNA): TGTGCCAGCAGAGGCGGGGACACCGGGGAGCTGTTTTTT.

The chain has TRBV30 and TRBJ2-2; perhaps D is TRBD1 or TRBD2 (5 bases each). The V and J ends lost 1 base and 0 bases respectively, with 15 bases between them. This CDR3 has 17 amino acids. CDR1 and CDR2 (germline): GTSNPN, SVGIG (reference sequence). CDR3 loop: CAWSAMWDVSNTGELFF. The CDR3 DNA reads TGTGCCTGGAGTGCTATGTGGGACGTCTCGAACACCGGGGAGCTGTTTTTT.

This chain connects TRBV9 to TRBJ1-2; 7 bases line up with TRBD1. Germline V gene lookup returns CDR1 SGDLS and CDR2 YYNGEE. J gave up 4 bases and V 4 bases, and 7 bases lay outside the gene matches. The CDR3 length is 14 residues. Here the CDR3 reads CASSSVDRAYGYTF. DNA for the CDR3: TGTGCCAGCAGCTCCGTCGACAGGGCCTATGGCTACACCTTC.

V usage is TRBV7-9 and J usage is TRBJ2-5; 7 nucleotides match TRBD1. CDR3 length: 15 residues. CDR1 is SEHNR, CDR2 FQNEAQ, per germline (reference sequence). J lost 5 bases, V lost 4 bases, and 10 bases had no gene match. For the CDR3, the DNA is TGTGCCAGCAGCTCTCACAGGGGAAGGTGGGAGACCCAGTACTTC. Translating it yields CASSSHRGRWETQYF.

In this sample, this clonotype turned up once. The J gene is TRBJ2-7, the V gene TRBV20-1; D uncertain. CDR3 size: 14 residues. The germline CDR1 and CDR2 sequences are DFQATT and SNEGSKA (reference sequence). Trimming took off 6 bases at V and 2 bases at J, with 17 bases between the two ends. In nucleotides, the CDR3 is TGCAGTGCCCCCGGACGGAATAACCCCTACGAGCAGTACTTC. It is translated as CSAPGRNNPYEQYF.

V usage is TRBV6-2 or TRBV6-3 and J usage is TRBJ2-2; TRBD2 agrees at 8 bases. V shed 1 base and J 0 bases; nucleotides not matched to a gene: 4. CDR3 length: 17 residues. Per the germline V gene, CDR1 is MNHEY and CDR2 is SVGEGT. The CDR3 coding sequence is TGTGCCAGCAGTTACTGGGCGGGAGGTACGAACACCGGGGAGCTGTTTTTT. It is translated as CASSYWAGGTNTGELFF.

The V and J genes are TRBV9 and TRBJ2-7; D is perhaps TRBD2 (5 bases). The CDR3 has 15 amino acids. V was shortened by 4 bases and J by 4 bases, with 18 bases between the two germline ends. The V gene's germline CDR1 is SGDLS and CDR2 YYNGEE. CDR3 in DNA: TGTGCCAGCAGCCCCTCGGACTGGTCTCCTTACGAGCAGTACTTC. It specifies CASSPSDWSPYEQYF.

V and J are TRBV14 and TRBJ2-7; maybe TRBD2 (6 bases). The germline V gene encodes CDR1 SGHDN and CDR2 FVKESK. The ends were cut back, 5 bases at V and 4 bases at J, with 18 bases in the middle. This CDR3 has 15 residues. The CDR3 is CASSTWTGLHYEQYF. The DNA of the CDR3 is TGTGCCAGCAGCACTTGGACGGGACTCCATTACGAGCAGTACTTC.

V usage is TRBV7-9 and J usage is TRBJ2-5; D tentatively reads TRBD1 or TRBD2 (5 bases each). Germline lookup yields CDR1 SEHNR and CDR2 FQNEAQ (reference sequence). Between the trimmed V and J ends, which lost 5 bases and 5 bases, there was a span of 21 bases. CDR3 size: 16 residues. The CDR3 region is CASSNMGTPMGETQYF. The CDR3 DNA is TGTGCCAGCAGCAATATGGGGACCCCGATGGGCGAGACCCAGTACTTC.

The V and J genes are TRBV12-3 or TRBV12-4 and TRBJ2-1, with 9 bases lining up with TRBD1. V lost 5 bases and J lost 3; bases outside the gene matches: 5. The CDR3 runs to 15 residues. The CDR3: CASSRTGADYNEQFF. For the CDR3, the DNA is TGTGCCAGCAGTCGGACAGGGGCGGACTACAATGAGCAGTTCTTC.

The chain employs TRBV9 and TRBJ2-7; 7 bases are shared with TRBD1. Germline CDR1 SGDLS, CDR2 YYNGEE. The CDR3 is 14 residues long. Trimming at V came to 0 bases and at J to 2 bases, leaving 2 bases not matched to a gene. This chain's CDR3 is CASSVADRAYEQYF. CDR3 DNA sequence: TGTGCCAGCAGCGTAGCTGACAGGGCCTACGAGCAGTACTTC.

This chain links TRBV2 with TRBJ2-5, with 10 bases aligning to TRBD1. The junction had 6 bases not matched to a gene; V was cut back by 4 bases and J by 1 base. The germline gives CDR1 SNHLY, CDR2 FYNNEI. The CDR3 runs to 16 residues. The CDR3 region has the DNA TGTGCCAGCAGTGTTCGGGACAGGGGAGTCCAAGAGACCCAGTACTTC. This translates into CASSVRDRGVQETQYF.

This clonotype has only a few counts. J is TRBJ2-3 and V is TRBV5-1; D is perhaps TRBD2 (6 bases). Germline CDR1 is SGHRS and CDR2 is YFSETQ. V lost 2 bases to trimming and J lost 6 bases, with 16 bases between them. CDR3 length: 15 amino acids. The CDR3 nucleotides are TGCGCCAGCAGCTTTCGGGGAAGGGAGGTTGATACGCAGTATTTT. This sequence encodes CASSFRGREVDTQYF.

The chain joins TRBV10-3 to TRBJ1-2; tentative D call: TRBD1 (6 bases). V lost 3 bases, J lost 3 bases, and 17 bases lay in between. The CDR3 extends over 16 amino acids. Germline CDR1 ENHRY, CDR2 SYGVKD. The CDR3 spells CAISEPFYRADYGYTF. As DNA, the CDR3 is TGTGCCATCAGTGAACCCTTCTACAGGGCGGACTATGGCTACACCTTC.

Here the CDR3 reads CASSQVLAGTYEQYF. For the CDR3, the DNA is TGCGCCAGCAGCCAAGTGTTAGCGGGAACCTACGAGCAGTACTTC. The chain joins TRBV4-1 to TRBJ2-7, with 8 positions matching TRBD2. Germline lookup yields CDR1 MGHRA and CDR2 YSYEKL. The ends lost 1 base at V and 2 bases at J; junction bases unmatched: 4. The CDR3 has 15 residues.

This clonotype was recorded only once. The rearrangement joins TRBV4-1 to TRBJ1-4; 7 bases fit TRBD1. The CDR3 totals 16 residues. The V gene end was trimmed by 0 bases and the J gene end by 5 bases; junction bases not matched to a gene: 6. Germline V gene data show CDR1 as MGHRA and CDR2 as YSYEKL. CDR3 protein: CASSQEGAGGNEKLFF. The CDR3 DNA reads as TGCGCCAGCAGCCAAGAAGGGGCAGGGGGGAATGAAAAACTGTTTTTT.

The chain uses TRBV2 and TRBJ2-2, with D tentatively TRBD1 or TRBD2 (5 bases each). V was cut by 6 bases and J by 1 base, with 15 bases left in between. CDR1 is SNHLY, CDR2 FYNNEI, per germline. This CDR3 has 16 amino acids. The DNA for the CDR3 is TGTGCCAGCAGATACCTCGAGGGGAGGAACACCGGGGAGCTGTTTTTT. It specifies CASRYLEGRNTGELFF.

The rearrangement joins TRBV6-6 to TRBJ1-4; D is unclear. Trimming removed 4 bases at V and 8 bases at J, with 2 bases between. Germline CDR1 is MNHNY and CDR2 is SVGAGI (reference sequence). The CDR3 runs 10 residues. This chain's CDR3 is CASSSEKLFF. CDR3 coding DNA: TGTGCCAGCAGTTCGGAAAAACTGTTTTTT.

The chain combines TRBV6-1 with TRBJ2-1; 9 nucleotides agree with TRBD2. V shed 4 bases and J 2 bases; nucleotides not matched to a gene: 9. The V gene's germline CDR1 is MNHNS and CDR2 SASEGT. There are 17 residues in the CDR3. This chain's CDR3 is CASSGDLAGVPYNEQFF. The CDR3 region has the DNA TGTGCCAGCAGTGGGGACTTAGCGGGAGTGCCCTACAATGAGCAGTTCTTC.

The genes are TRBV27 and TRBJ1-4, with D possibly TRBD1 on 5 matching bases. The CDR3 is 13 residues long. CDR1 and CDR2 (germline): MNHEY, SMNVEV (reference sequence). V was trimmed by 1 base and J by 7 bases, leaving 7 bases between them. The CDR3 is CASSLFQGEKLFF. CDR3 DNA sequence: TGTGCCAGCAGTTTATTTCAGGGTGAAAAACTGTTTTTT.

This chain joins TRBV12-3 or TRBV12-4 and TRBJ2-4; perhaps TRBD1 as D (6 bases). Trimming pared 1 base from V and 6 bases from J, leaving 13 bases between. This CDR3 contains 15 residues. The chain's CDR3 is CASSLGEGGRNIQYF. The CDR3 nucleotides are TGTGCCAGCAGTTTAGGGGAAGGGGGTAGAAACATTCAGTACTTC.

J is TRBJ1-1 and V is TRBV7-2; no clear D gene. V lost 5 bases, J lost 0 bases, and 16 bases lay in between. The V gene's germline CDR1 is SGHTA and CDR2 FQGNSA. This CDR3 contains 16 residues. CDR3 protein: CASSRPGLYLNTEAFF. CDR3 DNA: TGTGCCAGCAGCCGACCCGGCCTATACCTGAACACTGAAGCTTTCTTT.

The J gene is TRBJ1-6, the V gene TRBV6-6; D is possibly TRBD1 (6 bases). V was cut by 7 bases and J by 1 base, with 8 bases left in between. The germline V gene encodes CDR1 MNHNY and CDR2 SVGAGI (reference sequence). This CDR3 is built from 14 residues. CDR3 nucleotides: TGTGCCAGCACACAGGGATCCTATAATTCACCCCTCCACTTT. This codes for CASTQGSYNSPLHF.